This T cell receptor beta chain was recorded in a study of OX40 agonist ivuxolimab in advanced cancers. On the study more broadly: Three patients had partial responses: one hepatocellular carcinoma, two cutaneous melanoma. Findings and limits, study-wide: Patients with a partial response at 0.1-3.0 mg/kg had among the lowest clonal expansion. Circulating CD4+ and CD8+ T cells showed clonal expansion by week 6 at 0.1 to 3.0 mg/kg.

A note on this clone: Its target is unknown.

Autoimmune disease history or systemic immunosuppression disqualified patients. The CDR3 extends over 15 amino acids. V was pared by 3 bases and J by 5 bases, with 9 bases of the junction left unmatched. Germline assignment: CDR1 SGHTA and CDR2 FQGNSA. Only in-frame clones appear in the TCRdb table, and some are missing; sequencing was by immunoSEQ multiplex PCR. This sample carries almost 70,000 clones, 90% of them seen once, and the ten largest clones take more than 9%. The material sequenced was CD4+ or CD8+ T cells sorted from blood, taken in a trial of the OX40 agonist ivuxolimab. This TCR came from an adult with an advanced solid tumor such as melanoma, head and neck, liver or kidney cancer. The J gene is TRBJ1-2, the V gene TRBV7-2; 7 bases align to TRBD1. CDR3 residues: CASSFKPGQPYGYTF. The CDR3 DNA follows: TGTGCCAGCAGCTTTAAACCGGGACAGCCGTATGGCTACACCTTC.